Detailed here is one T cell receptor (beta chain). The antigen remains undetermined. A read error may account for a junction end that differs from germline. This sample was included in a study of Graves' ophthalmopathy and Graves' hyperthyroidism. The CDR3 is 14 amino acids. CDR1 and CDR2 from the germline V gene are SQVTM and ANQGSEA. General study results and limits: The majority of expanded thyroid clonotypes above 0.001 frequency also occurred in blood. With a specificity of around 76% and a sensitivity of around 70%, the model predicted ophthalmopathy progression.

Amplified material comprised TCR beta CDR3 regions derived from RNA transcripts. Amplification began with first-round RT-PCR using HTBI primers, then second-round multiplex PCR was performed. TCRdb redid the calling of the multiplex PCR reads with MiXCR, one entry per CDR3 protein. Of around 600,000 distinct CDR3 sequences in the sample, roughly 41% are singletons; the top ten hold around 3.3%. Ophthalmopathy-affected donors exhibited moderate-to-severe activity, CAS ≥3, NOSPECS ≥4, and duration under 3 months. The PBMC fraction was derived from less than 11 ml of fresh peripheral blood. The V gene is TRBV29-1, the J gene TRBJ2-6, with D possibly being TRBD2 (6 bases). This TCR was sampled from an adult man with Graves' ophthalmopathy. Input material: peripheral blood. In nucleotides, the CDR3 is TGCAGCGTTGAAGATCTCGTGGGAGGCCGGGCTGAAGCTTTC. Encoded protein: CSVEDLVGGRAEAF.